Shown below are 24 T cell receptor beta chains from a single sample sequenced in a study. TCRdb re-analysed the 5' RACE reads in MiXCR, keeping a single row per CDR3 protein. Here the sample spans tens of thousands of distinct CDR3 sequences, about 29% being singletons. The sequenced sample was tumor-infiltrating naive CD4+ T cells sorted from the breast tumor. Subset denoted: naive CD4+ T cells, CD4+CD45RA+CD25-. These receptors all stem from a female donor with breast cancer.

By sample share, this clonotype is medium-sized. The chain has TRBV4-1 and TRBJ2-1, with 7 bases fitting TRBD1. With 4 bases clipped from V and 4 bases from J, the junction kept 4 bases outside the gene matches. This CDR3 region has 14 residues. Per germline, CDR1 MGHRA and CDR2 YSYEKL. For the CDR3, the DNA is TGCGCCAGCAGCCCCGGGACAGATTACAATGAGCAGTTCTTC. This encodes CASSPGTDYNEQFF.

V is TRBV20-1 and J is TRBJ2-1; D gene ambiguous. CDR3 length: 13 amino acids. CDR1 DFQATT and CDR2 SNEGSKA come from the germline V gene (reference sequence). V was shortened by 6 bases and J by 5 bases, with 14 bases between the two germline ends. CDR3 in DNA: TGCAGTGCGCTGGTTGGGCAACACAATGAGCAGTTCTTC. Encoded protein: CSALVGQHNEQFF.

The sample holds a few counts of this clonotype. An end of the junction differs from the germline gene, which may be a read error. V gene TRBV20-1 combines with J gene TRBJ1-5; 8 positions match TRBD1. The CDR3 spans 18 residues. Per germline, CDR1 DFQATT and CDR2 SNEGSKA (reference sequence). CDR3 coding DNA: TGCAGTGCTATGGGGGCAGGGGGCGTTTGGTGGGGCAATCTGCCCCAGCATTTT. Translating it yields CSAMGAGGVWWGNLPQHF.

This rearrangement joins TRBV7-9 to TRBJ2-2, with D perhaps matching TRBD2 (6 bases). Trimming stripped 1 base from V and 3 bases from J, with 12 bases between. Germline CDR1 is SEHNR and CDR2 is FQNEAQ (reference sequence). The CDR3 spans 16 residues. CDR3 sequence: CASSLGAGFYTGELFF. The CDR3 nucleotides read TGTGCCAGCAGCTTAGGAGCGGGTTTCTACACCGGGGAGCTGTTTTTT. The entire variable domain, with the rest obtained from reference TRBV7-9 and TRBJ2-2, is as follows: DTGVSQNPRHKITKRGQNVTFRCDPISEHNRLYWYRQTLGQGPEFLTYFQNEAQLEKSRLLSDRFSAERPKGSFSTLEIQRTEQGDSAMYLCASSLGAGFYTGELFFGEGSRLTVL.

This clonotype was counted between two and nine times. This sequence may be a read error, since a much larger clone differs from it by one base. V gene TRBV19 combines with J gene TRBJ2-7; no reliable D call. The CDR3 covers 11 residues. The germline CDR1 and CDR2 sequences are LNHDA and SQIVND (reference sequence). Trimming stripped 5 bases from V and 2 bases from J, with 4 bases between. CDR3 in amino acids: CASSAPYEQYF. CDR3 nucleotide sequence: TGTGCCAGTAGTGCCCCCTACGAGCAGTACTTC.

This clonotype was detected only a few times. The CDR3 loop is CASSQDRLARRYEQYF. The CDR3 nucleotides read TGCGCCAGCAGCCAAGATCGCCTGGCCCGCCGCTACGAGCAGTACTTC. The J gene is TRBJ2-7, the V gene TRBV4-1; D gene uncertain. Germline assignment: CDR1 MGHRA and CDR2 YSYEKL. The CDR3 is 16 residues long. V lost 0 bases, J lost 3 bases, and 15 bases lay in between.

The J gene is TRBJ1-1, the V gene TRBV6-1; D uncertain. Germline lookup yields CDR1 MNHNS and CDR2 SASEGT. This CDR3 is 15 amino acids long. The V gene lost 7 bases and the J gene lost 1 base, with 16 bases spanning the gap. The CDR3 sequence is CASTEGNYANTEAFF. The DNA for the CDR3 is TGTGCCAGCACCGAAGGGAACTACGCGAACACTGAAGCTTTCTTT.

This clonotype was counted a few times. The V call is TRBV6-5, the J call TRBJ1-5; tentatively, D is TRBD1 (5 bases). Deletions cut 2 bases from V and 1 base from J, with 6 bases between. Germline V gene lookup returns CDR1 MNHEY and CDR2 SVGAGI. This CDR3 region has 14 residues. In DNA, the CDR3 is TGTGCCAGCAGTTACGCAGGGAGCAATCAGCCCCAGCATTTT. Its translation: CASSYAGSNQPQHF.

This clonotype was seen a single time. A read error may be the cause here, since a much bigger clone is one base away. CDR3 loop: CASRDTGTDDNEQFF. CDR3 DNA: TGTGCCAGCAGAGACACCGGGACAGACGACAATGAGCAGTTCTTC. This chain uses TRBV12-3 or TRBV12-4 with TRBJ2-1; 7 nucleotides agree with TRBD1. The V gene end was trimmed by 6 bases and the J gene end by 5 bases; junction bases not matched to a gene: 10. This CDR3 is 15 amino acids long.

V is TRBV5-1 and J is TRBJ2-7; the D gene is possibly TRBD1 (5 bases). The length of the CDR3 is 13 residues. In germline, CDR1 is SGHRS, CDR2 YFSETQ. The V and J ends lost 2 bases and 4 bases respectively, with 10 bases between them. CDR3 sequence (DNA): TGCGCCAGCAGCTTCTGGACATCTTACGAGCAGTACTTC. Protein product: CASSFWTSYEQYF. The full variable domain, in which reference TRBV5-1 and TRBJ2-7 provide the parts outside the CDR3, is KAGVTQTPRYLIKTRGQQVTLSCSPISGHRSVSWYQQTPGQGLQFLFEYFSETQRNKGNFPGRFSGRQFSNSRSEMNVSTLELGDSALYLCASSFWTSYEQYFGPGTRLTVT.

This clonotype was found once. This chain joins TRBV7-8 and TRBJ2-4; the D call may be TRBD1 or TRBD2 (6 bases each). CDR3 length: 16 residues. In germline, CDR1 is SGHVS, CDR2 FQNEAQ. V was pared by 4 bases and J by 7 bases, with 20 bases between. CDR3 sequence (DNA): TGTGCCAGCAGCTGGGGGGCAGGGGCGTACAACAACATTCAGTACTTC. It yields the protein CASSWGAGAYNNIQYF.

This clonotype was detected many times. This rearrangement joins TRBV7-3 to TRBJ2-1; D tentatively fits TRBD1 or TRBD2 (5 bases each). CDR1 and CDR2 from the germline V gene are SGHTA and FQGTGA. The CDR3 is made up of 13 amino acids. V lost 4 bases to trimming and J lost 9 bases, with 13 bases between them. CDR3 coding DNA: TGTGCCAGCAGCTCCTATATGGGGACTGAGCAGTTCTTC. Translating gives CASSSYMGTEQFF. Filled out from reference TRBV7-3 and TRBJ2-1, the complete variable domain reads GAGVSQTPSNKVTEKGKYVELRCDPISGHTALYWYRQSLGQGPEFLIYFQGTGAADDSGLPNDRFFAVRPEGSVSTLKIQRTERGDSAVYLCASSSYMGTEQFFGPGTRLTVL.

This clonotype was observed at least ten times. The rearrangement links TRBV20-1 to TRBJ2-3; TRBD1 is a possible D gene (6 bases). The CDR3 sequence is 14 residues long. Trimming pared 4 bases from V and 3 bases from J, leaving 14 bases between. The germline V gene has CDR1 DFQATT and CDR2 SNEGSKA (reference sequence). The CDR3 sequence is CSAKLQGVTDTQYF. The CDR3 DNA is TGCAGTGCTAAATTACAGGGTGTAACAGATACGCAGTATTTT.

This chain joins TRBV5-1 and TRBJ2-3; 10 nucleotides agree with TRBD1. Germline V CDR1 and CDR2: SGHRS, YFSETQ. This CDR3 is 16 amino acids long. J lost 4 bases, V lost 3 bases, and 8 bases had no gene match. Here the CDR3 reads CASSSNGTGAADTQYF. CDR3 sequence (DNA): TGCGCCAGCAGCTCGAACGGGACAGGGGCAGCAGATACGCAGTATTTT.

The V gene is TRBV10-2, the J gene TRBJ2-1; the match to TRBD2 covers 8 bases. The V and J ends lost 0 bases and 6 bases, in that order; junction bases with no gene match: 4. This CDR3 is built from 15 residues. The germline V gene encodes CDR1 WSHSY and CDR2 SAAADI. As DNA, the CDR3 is TGCGCCAGCAGTGAGTCAGCGGGAGTTGCCAATGAGCAGTTCTTC. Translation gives CASSESAGVANEQFF.

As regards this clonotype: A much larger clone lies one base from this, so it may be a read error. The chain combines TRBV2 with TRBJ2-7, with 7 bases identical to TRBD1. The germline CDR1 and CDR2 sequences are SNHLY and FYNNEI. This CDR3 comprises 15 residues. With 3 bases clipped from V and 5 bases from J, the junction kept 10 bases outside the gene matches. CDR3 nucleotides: TGTGCCAGCAGTGATTCGGGGACAGTATCCCACGAGCAGTACTTC. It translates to CASSDSGTVSHEQYF.

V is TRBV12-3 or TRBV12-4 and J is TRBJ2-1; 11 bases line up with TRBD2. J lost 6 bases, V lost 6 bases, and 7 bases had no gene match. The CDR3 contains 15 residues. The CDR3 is CASSPLGLAVNEQFF. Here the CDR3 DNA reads TGTGCCAGCAGCCCCCTGGGACTAGCGGTCAATGAGCAGTTCTTC.

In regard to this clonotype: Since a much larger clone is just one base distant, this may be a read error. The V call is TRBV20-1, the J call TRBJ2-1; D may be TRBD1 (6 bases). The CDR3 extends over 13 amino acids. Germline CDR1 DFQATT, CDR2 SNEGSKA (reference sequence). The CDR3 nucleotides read TGCAGGCCTGTAGGGGGAGTAGGGGATGAGCAGTTCTTC. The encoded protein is CRPVGGVGDEQFF.

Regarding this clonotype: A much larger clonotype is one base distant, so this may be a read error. The CDR3 DNA is TGTGCCAGCAGCCAGGGTACCCCCGCCGCAGCCGGCGGCTACGAGCAGTACTTC. Its translation is CASSQGTPAAAGGYEQYF. The chain uses TRBV3-1 and TRBJ2-7; D unresolved. CDR3 length: 18 residues. CDR1 LGHDT and CDR2 YNNKEL come from the germline V gene (reference sequence). V was shortened by 3 bases and J by 3 bases, with 24 bases between the two germline ends.

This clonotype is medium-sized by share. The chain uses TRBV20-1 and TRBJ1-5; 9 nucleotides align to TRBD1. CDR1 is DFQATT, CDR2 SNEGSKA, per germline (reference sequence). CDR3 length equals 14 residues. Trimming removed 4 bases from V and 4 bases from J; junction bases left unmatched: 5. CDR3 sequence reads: CSAIPGTGNQPQHF. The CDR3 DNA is TGCAGTGCTATTCCCGGGACAGGGAATCAGCCCCAGCATTTT.

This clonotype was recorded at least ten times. The CDR3 DNA reads TGTGCCAGCAGCCCCAGGGAAGGTGGGGCCAACGTCCTGACTTTC. It yields the protein CASSPREGGANVLTF. V usage is TRBV6-5 and J usage is TRBJ2-6, with TRBD1 as a possible D gene (5 bases). This CDR3 contains 15 residues. Trimming removed 6 bases from V and 3 bases from J, with 12 bases in between. The germline CDR1 and CDR2 sequences are MNHEY and SVGAGI.

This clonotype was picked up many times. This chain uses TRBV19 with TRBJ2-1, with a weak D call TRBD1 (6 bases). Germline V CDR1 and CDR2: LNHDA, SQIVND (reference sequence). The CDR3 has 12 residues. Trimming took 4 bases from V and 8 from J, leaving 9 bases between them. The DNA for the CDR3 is TGTGCCAGTAGTACAGGGGTGGATGAGCAGTTCTTC. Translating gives CASSTGVDEQFF.

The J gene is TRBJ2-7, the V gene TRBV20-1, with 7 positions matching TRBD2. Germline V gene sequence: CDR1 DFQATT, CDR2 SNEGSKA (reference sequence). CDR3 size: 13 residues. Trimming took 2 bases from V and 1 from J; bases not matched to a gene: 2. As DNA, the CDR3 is TGCAGTGCTAGAAAAGCGGGATCCTACGAGCAGTACTTC. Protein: CSARKAGSYEQYF.

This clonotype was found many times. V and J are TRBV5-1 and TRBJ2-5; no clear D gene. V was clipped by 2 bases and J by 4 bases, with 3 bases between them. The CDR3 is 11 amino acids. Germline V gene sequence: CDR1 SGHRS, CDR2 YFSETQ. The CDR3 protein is CASSFGETQYF. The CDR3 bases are TGCGCCAGCAGCTTCGGAGAGACCCAGTACTTC.